The 24 T cell receptor beta chains below come from one sample, sequenced in a study of cytomegalovirus exposure and HLA in healthy donors. The assay was immunoSEQ multiplex PCR, and TCRdb's table has in-frame clones only and misses some. The sample shows 80,000 or so clones, roughly 95% of them seen only once. The sample consisted of PBMCs. The receptors shown here come from a woman between 18 and 29 years old in good health and CMV-seronegative.

V and J are TRBV5-4 and TRBJ1-2; TRBD1 aligns across 7 bases. Germline trimming cut 4 bases from V and 4 bases from J; bases unmatched to any gene: 10. Germline values: CDR1 SGHNT, CDR2 YYREEE (reference sequence). This CDR3 is 15 amino acids long. The chain's CDR3 is CASSRAGTDPYGYTF. The CDR3 DNA is TGTGCCAGCAGCCGAGCCGGGACAGACCCCTATGGCTACACCTTC.

The chain has TRBV9 and TRBJ1-1; 8 bases line up with TRBD1. V lost 4 bases and J lost 8; bases outside the gene matches: 4. Germline V gene data show CDR1 as SGDLS and CDR2 as YYNGEE. The CDR3 has 12 residues. CDR3 bases: TGTGCCAGCAGCTCCTACAGGGGGGAAGCTTTCTTT. Protein sequence: CASSSYRGEAFF.

J is TRBJ2-3 and V is TRBV4-1; maybe TRBD2 (6 bases). Trimming shortened V by 1 base and J by 1 base, and 9 bases separated the two germline ends. The CDR3 is made up of 15 amino acids. CDR1 and CDR2 (germline): MGHRA, YSYEKL. The CDR3 here is CASSQAGLGTDTQYF. CDR3 sequence (DNA): TGCGCCAGCAGCCAAGCGGGACTCGGCACAGATACGCAGTATTTT.

This chain links TRBV27 with TRBJ2-1; tentative D call: TRBD2 (5 bases). Germline lookup yields CDR1 MNHEY and CDR2 SMNVEV (reference sequence). V was clipped by 3 bases and J by 7 bases, with 16 bases between them. The CDR3 is 15 residues long. The DNA of the CDR3 is TGTGCCAGCAGTTTCTCCAGACTACCGACAAATGAGCAGTTCTTC. This translates into CASSFSRLPTNEQFF.

The rearrangement uses TRBV11-2 and TRBJ2-3, with D unresolved. The ends were cut back, 8 bases at V and 2 bases at J, with 17 bases in the middle. Germline CDR1 is SGHAT and CDR2 is FQNNGV. The length of the CDR3 is 15 residues. CDR3 protein: CASAPGRFSTDTQYF. As DNA, the CDR3 is TGTGCCAGCGCGCCTGGCAGGTTTTCCACAGATACGCAGTATTTT.

The chain employs TRBV2 and TRBJ2-1; 9 nucleotides align to TRBD1. The CDR3 contains 16 residues. Trimming at V came to 4 bases and at J to 7 bases, leaving 11 bases not matched to a gene. Germline assignment: CDR1 SNHLY and CDR2 FYNNEI. DNA of the CDR3: TGTGCCAGCAGTGTTCGGGACAGGGTGATGGGGAATGAGCAGTTCTTC. It is translated as CASSVRDRVMGNEQFF.

This clone appeared a few times. The genes are TRBV18 and TRBJ2-7, with a possible D match to TRBD1 (6 bases). The germline V gene encodes CDR1 KGHSH and CDR2 LQKENI. The CDR3 length is 13 residues. V was clipped by 3 bases and J by 1 base, with 7 bases between them. CDR3 nucleotides: TGTGCCAGCTCACCGGACAGTTCCTACGAGCAGTACTTC. It is translated as CASSPDSSYEQYF.

The CDR3 bases are TGTGCCAGCTCACAAAGCGGGGCGAACACCGGGGAGCTGTTTTTT. Protein sequence: CASSQSGANTGELFF. This chain links TRBV18 with TRBJ2-2, with 7 bases lining up with TRBD2. Losses at the gene ends were 4 bases for V and 0 bases for J; bases not matched to a gene: 2. The CDR3 spans 15 residues. Per the germline V gene, CDR1 is KGHSH and CDR2 is LQKENI.

This clone has a single count. V usage is TRBV2 and J usage is TRBJ2-1; 10 nucleotides match TRBD2. The junction had 12 bases not matched to a gene; V was cut back by 7 bases and J by 9 bases. The CDR3 loop spans 15 amino acids. Germline V gives CDR1 SNHLY, CDR2 FYNNEI. CDR3 bases: TGTGCCAGCACCTTAGCGGGGGGCCTCACAGGTGAGCAGTTCTTC. Its protein is CASTLAGGLTGEQFF.

This clone was detected many times. J is TRBJ1-1 and V is TRBV7-9; 7 bases fit TRBD1. The ends lost 7 bases at V and 3 bases at J; junction bases unmatched: 11. Germline V gives CDR1 SEHNR, CDR2 FQNEAQ (reference sequence). This CDR3 region has 15 residues. CDR3 in DNA: TGTGCCAGCACCCCCCGGACAGGACTCCACACTGAAGCTTTCTTT. It specifies CASTPRTGLHTEAFF.

The chain uses TRBV15 and TRBJ2-3; 10 bases fit TRBD2. Germline values: CDR1 LNHNV, CDR2 YYDKDF (reference sequence). The CDR3 contains 17 residues. V dropped 1 base and J dropped 4; count of bases not matched to a gene: 8. As DNA, the CDR3 is TGTGCCACCAGCAGAGGGCTAGCGGGAGTAGGGGCAGATACGCAGTATTTT. Translating it yields CATSRGLAGVGADTQYF.

This clone was seen only once. This sequence joins TRBV9 and TRBJ2-2; D not resolved. This CDR3 is built from 15 residues. Germline CDR1 SGDLS, CDR2 YYNGEE. Trimming left V 4 bases short and J 8 bases short, with 18 bases between. CDR3 sequence: CASSQQTEVPGELFF. CDR3 DNA: TGTGCCAGCAGCCAACAGACGGAAGTTCCGGGGGAGCTGTTTTTT.

In its sample, this clone was seen once. The V and J genes are TRBV2 and TRBJ2-5; 9 positions agree with TRBD1. The germline V gene encodes CDR1 SNHLY and CDR2 FYNNEI. This CDR3 is 14 amino acids long. Trimming removed 4 bases from V and 4 bases from J; junction bases left unmatched: 4. For the CDR3, the DNA is TGTGCCAGCAGTGCCGACAGGGGGGGAGAGACCCAGTACTTC. Protein sequence: CASSADRGGETQYF.

The chain has TRBV27 and TRBJ2-1; 10 bases are a match to TRBD2. The CDR3 runs 18 residues. V trimming: 2 bases; J trimming: 4 bases; junction bases outside the gene matches: 11. The germline CDR1 and CDR2 sequences are MNHEY and SMNVEV (reference sequence). The chain's CDR3 is CASSLASGRAQIYNEQFF. DNA for the CDR3: TGTGCCAGCAGTTTAGCCAGCGGGAGGGCCCAGATATACAATGAGCAGTTCTTC.

This clone was picked up one time. The V call is TRBV18, the J call TRBJ1-2; 8 positions match TRBD1. J gave up 5 bases and V 4 bases, and 3 bases lay outside the gene matches. The CDR3 is made up of 13 amino acids. The germline CDR1 and CDR2 sequences are KGHSH and LQKENI. CDR3: CASSQDRDYGYTF. CDR3 nucleotide sequence: TGTGCCAGCTCACAGGACAGGGATTATGGCTACACCTTC.

V usage is TRBV6-5 and J usage is TRBJ1-3, with D tentatively TRBD1 (6 bases). V was pared by 6 bases and J by 2 bases, with 11 bases between. This CDR3 has 14 amino acids. Germline assignment: CDR1 MNHEY and CDR2 SVGAGI. The CDR3, as DNA: TGTGCCAGCAGATCGGGACAAACTGGAAACACCATATATTTT. Translating it yields CASRSGQTGNTIYF.

The rearrangement joins TRBV18 to TRBJ2-3, with D maybe TRBD2 (5 bases). The length of the CDR3 is 13 residues. The V end was cut by 5 bases, the J end by 4 bases, with 10 bases between. The germline CDR1 and CDR2 sequences are KGHSH and LQKENI. The CDR3 here is CASSTMRADTQYF. The DNA for the CDR3 is TGTGCCAGCTCAACCATGCGGGCAGATACGCAGTATTTT.

The table lists this clone with a count of one. This chain uses TRBV4-3 with TRBJ1-1; tentatively, D is TRBD1 (5 bases). There are 14 residues in the CDR3. V lost 0 bases to trimming and J lost 4 bases, with 9 bases between them. Germline V lookup: CDR1 LGHNA, CDR2 YSLEER. CDR3 region: CASSQDRGGTEAFF. The CDR3 nucleotides are TGCGCCAGCAGCCAAGATCGGGGGGGCACTGAAGCTTTCTTT.

The V and J genes are TRBV7-9 and TRBJ1-1; 8 nucleotides match TRBD1. V was pared by 2 bases and J by 7 bases, with 3 bases of the junction left unmatched. Per germline, CDR1 SEHNR and CDR2 FQNEAQ (reference sequence). CDR3 length: 13 residues. The CDR3 sequence is CASSLRDRGEAFF. The CDR3 nucleotides are TGTGCCAGCAGCTTACGAGACAGGGGTGAAGCTTTCTTT. Based on the CDR3 plus reference TRBV7-9 and TRBJ1-1, the full variable domain is DTGVSQNPRHKITKRGQNVTFRCDPISEHNRLYWYRQTLGQGPEFLTYFQNEAQLEKSRLLSDRFSAERPKGSFSTLEIQRTEQGDSAMYLCASSLRDRGEAFFGQGTRLTVV.

The chain carries TRBV10-3 and TRBJ1-2, with a tentative D call TRBD1 (6 bases). From germline, CDR1 is ENHRY and CDR2 SYGVKD. The CDR3 contains 15 residues. The ends were cut back, 2 bases at V and 0 bases at J, with 10 bases in the middle. The CDR3, as DNA: TGTGCCATCAGTGAGCCTAGGACAGCTAACTATGGCTACACCTTC. Protein product: CAISEPRTANYGYTF.

The chain combines TRBV25-1 with TRBJ2-2; perhaps TRBD1 as D (6 bases). V was trimmed by 4 bases and J by 5 bases, leaving 14 bases between them. CDR3 length equals 15 residues. The germline V gene encodes CDR1 MGHDK and CDR2 SYGVNS. The chain's CDR3 is CASSAQGSRTGELFF. The CDR3 DNA reads as TGTGCCAGCAGTGCACAGGGTAGTAGGACCGGGGAGCTGTTTTTT.

This rearrangement joins TRBV2 to TRBJ1-6; TRBD1 agrees at 8 bases. The germline gives CDR1 SNHLY, CDR2 FYNNEI. The V segment lost 6 bases and the J segment 7 bases; nucleotides outside the gene matches: 8. This CDR3 is built from 15 residues. The CDR3 loop is CASRETGVRNSPLHF. CDR3 DNA sequence: TGTGCCAGCAGGGAGACAGGGGTTCGCAATTCACCCCTCCACTTT. The variable domain in full, completed from reference TRBV2 and TRBJ1-6, reads EPEVTQTPSHQVTQMGQEVILRCVPISNHLYFYWYRQILGQKVEFLVSFYNNEISEKSEIFDDQFSVERPDGSNFTLKIRSTKLEDSAMYFCASRETGVRNSPLHFGNGTRLTVT.

This rearrangement joins TRBV7-8 to TRBJ1-1, with D unresolved. The germline V and J ends were trimmed by 5 bases and 0 bases, with 16 bases remaining between them. CDR1 is SGHVS, CDR2 FQNEAQ, per germline. The CDR3 runs to 16 residues. The DNA of the CDR3 is TGTGCCAGCAGCCCCGTCGATTGGCTGCTGAACACTGAAGCTTTCTTT. Its translation: CASSPVDWLLNTEAFF. Using reference TRBV7-8 and TRBJ1-1 for the parts outside the CDR3, the full variable domain is GAGVSQSPRYKVAKRGQDVALRCDPISGHVSLFWYQQALGQGPEFLTYFQNEAQLDKSGLPSDRFFAERPEGSVSTLKIQRTQQEDSAVYLCASSPVDWLLNTEAFFGQGTRLTVV.

The chain employs TRBV28 and TRBJ2-1; D is uncertain. This CDR3 comprises 11 residues. The germline gives CDR1 MDHEN, CDR2 SYDVKM. Trimming cost V 3 bases and J 9 bases, with 6 bases left between them. This CDR3 is CASSLRSEQFF. The CDR3 bases are TGTGCCAGCAGTTTGCGGAGTGAGCAGTTCTTC.